The rows below give T cell receptor beta chains drawn from one sample of a study of cytomegalovirus exposure and HLA in healthy donors. Using immunoSEQ multiplex PCR, the repertoire was profiled, and TCRdb retains in-frame clones only, with some absent. Seen here are under 200,000 clones, roughly 80% observed once, and the top ten hold around 5.7%. Material for sequencing was PBMCs. All receptors derive from a man aged 35-49 years in good health and CMV-seronegative. Each CDR3 is given with its conserved first and last residue.

>TRBV2|TRBJ2-2
CASSNSGFNTGELFF
>TRBV12-5|TRBJ2-7
CASGLGGGYEQYF
>TRBV16|TRBJ1-1
CASSPQGYNTEAFF
>TRBV7-9|TRBJ2-2
CAGGALLGTGELFF
>TRBV19|TRBJ1-6
CASSIASTYNSPLHF
>TRBV7-9|TRBJ2-7
CASSKPPLAGGTYEQYF
>TRBV19|TRBJ2-2
CASSTVDRANTGELFF
>TRBV29-1|TRBJ1-4
CSVGYAGNNEKLFF
>TRBV5-1|TRBJ1-6
CASSRTGAPGNSPLHF
>TRBV2|TRBJ2-3
CASSEPRGPLSDTQYF
>TRBV11-1|TRBJ2-1
CASSRGTSGRGYNEQFF
>TRBV27|NA
CASSRDREVYEQYF
>TRBV27|TRBJ1-6
CASSLSRDRALGNSPLHF
>TRBV6-6|TRBJ1-1
CASSWRTGNTEAFF
>TRBV4-3|TRBJ1-2
CASSQDPAAPEGTF
>TRBV7-2|TRBJ1-6
CASSLAGGRNSPLHF
>TRBV29-1|NA
CSVVRDTYEQYF
>TRBV28|TRBJ2-5
CASSWWLEVSQYF
>TRBV5-4|TRBJ2-7
CASSLAQGVYEQYF
>TRBV6-6|TRBJ2-2
CASSYAGGTGELFF
>TRBV9|TRBJ2-7
CASSVAGGALDEQYF
>TRBV5-1|TRBJ2-5
CASSLALVGQYQETQYF
>TRBV5-1|TRBJ1-6
CASSLDRGPGNSPLHF
>TRBV7-9|TRBJ2-5
CASSSARAVGGTQYF
>TRBV11-2|TRBJ2-3
CASSQGSGSADTQYF
>TRBV19|TRBJ1-4
CAISPAGGREKLFF
>TRBV7-2|TRBJ2-7
CASSLSNPDEQYF
>TRBV7-8|TRBJ1-5
CASSPGGAYQPQHF
>TRBV29-1|TRBJ2-7
CSVAGLANRYEQYF
>TRBV11-2|TRBJ2-5
CASSPQRGVPQETQYF
>TRBV5-1|TRBJ2-2
CASSPRASHTQNTGELFF
>TRBV30|TRBJ2-2
CACPLAGTSGTGTGELFF